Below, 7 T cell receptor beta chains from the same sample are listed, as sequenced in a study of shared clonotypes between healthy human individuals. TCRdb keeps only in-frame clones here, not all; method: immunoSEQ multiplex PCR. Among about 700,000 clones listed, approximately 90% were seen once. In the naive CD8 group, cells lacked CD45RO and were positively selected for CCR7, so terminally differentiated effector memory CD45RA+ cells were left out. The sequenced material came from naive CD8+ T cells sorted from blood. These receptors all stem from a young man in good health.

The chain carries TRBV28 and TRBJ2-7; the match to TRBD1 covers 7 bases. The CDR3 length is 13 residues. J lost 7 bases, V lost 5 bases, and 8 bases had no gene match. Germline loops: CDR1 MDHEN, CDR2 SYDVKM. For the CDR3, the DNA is TGTGCCAGCAGTCGAACAGGGGTTTGGGAGCAGTACTTC. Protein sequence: CASSRTGVWEQYF.

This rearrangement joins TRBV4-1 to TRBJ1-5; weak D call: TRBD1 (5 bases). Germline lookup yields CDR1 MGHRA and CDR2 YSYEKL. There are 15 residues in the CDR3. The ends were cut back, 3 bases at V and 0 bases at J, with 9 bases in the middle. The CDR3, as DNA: TGCGCCAGCAGCCATAGGGACTCTAGCAATCAGCCCCAGCATTTT. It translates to CASSHRDSSNQPQHF.

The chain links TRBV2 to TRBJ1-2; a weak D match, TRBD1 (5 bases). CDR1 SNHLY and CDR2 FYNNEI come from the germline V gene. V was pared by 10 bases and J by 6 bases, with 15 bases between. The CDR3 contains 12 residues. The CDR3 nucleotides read TGTGCCATCGCCCAGGGTATTAATGGCTACACCTTC. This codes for CAIAQGINGYTF.

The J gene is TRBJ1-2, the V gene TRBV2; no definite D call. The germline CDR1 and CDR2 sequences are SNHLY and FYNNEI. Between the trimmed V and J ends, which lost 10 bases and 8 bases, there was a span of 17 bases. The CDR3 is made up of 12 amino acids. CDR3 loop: CATPAESQGYTF. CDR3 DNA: TGTGCCACCCCGGCGGAGTCTCAGGGCTACACCTTC.

This chain's CDR3 is CASSWNSNQPQHF. The CDR3 DNA follows: TGTGCCAGCAGCTGGAATAGCAATCAGCCCCAGCATTTT. The chain is built from TRBV5-6 and TRBJ1-5; D call uncertain. Per the germline V gene, CDR1 is SGHDT and CDR2 is YYEEEE. Trimming stripped 3 bases from V and 0 bases from J, with 4 bases between. The CDR3 totals 13 residues.

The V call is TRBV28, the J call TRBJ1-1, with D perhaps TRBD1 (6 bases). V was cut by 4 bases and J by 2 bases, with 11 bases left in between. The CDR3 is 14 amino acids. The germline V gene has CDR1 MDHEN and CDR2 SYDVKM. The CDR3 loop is CASSSQGPNTEAFF. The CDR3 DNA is TGTGCCAGCAGTTCCCAGGGGCCTAACACTGAAGCTTTCTTT.

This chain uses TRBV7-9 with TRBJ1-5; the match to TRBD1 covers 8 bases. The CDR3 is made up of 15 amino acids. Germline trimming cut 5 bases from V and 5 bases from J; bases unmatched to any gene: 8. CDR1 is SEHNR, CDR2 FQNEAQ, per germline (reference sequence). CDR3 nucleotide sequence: TGTGCCAGCAGCCAGGTCGGGACAGGACATCAGCCCCAGCATTTT. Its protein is CASSQVGTGHQPQHF. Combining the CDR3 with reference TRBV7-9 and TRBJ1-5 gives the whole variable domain DTGVSQNPRHKITKRGQNVTFRCDPISEHNRLYWYRQTLGQGPEFLTYFQNEAQLEKSRLLSDRFSAERPKGSFSTLEIQRTEQGDSAMYLCASSQVGTGHQPQHFGDGTRLSIL.